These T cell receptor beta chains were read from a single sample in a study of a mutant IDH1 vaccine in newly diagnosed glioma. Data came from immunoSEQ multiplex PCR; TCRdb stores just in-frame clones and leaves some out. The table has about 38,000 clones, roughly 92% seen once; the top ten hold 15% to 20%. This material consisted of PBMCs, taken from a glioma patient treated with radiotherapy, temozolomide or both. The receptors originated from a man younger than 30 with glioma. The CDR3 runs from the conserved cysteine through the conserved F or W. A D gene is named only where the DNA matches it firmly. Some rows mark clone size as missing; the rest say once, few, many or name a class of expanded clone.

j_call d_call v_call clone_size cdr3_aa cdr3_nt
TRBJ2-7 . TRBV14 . CASSQGAGTYEQYF TGTGCCAGCAGCCAAGGGGCAGGGACCTACGAGCAGTACTTC
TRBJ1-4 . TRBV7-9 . CASSFREKLFF TGTGCCAGCAGCTTTAGGGAAAAACTGTTTTTT
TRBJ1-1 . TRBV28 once CASSPVVTEAFF TGTGCCAGCAGTCCGGTCGTCACTGAAGCTTTCTTT
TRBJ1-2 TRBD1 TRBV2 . CASSPWTGESGGGGYTF TGTGCCAGCAGTCCCTGGACAGGGGAAAGTGGTGGTGGTGGCTACACCTTC
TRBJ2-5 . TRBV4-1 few CASSQYPGKQETQYF TGCGCCAGCAGCCAGTACCCCGGGAAACAAGAGACCCAGTACTTC
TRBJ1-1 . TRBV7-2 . CASSPQRQTFGTEAFF TGTGCCAGCAGCCCCCAAAGACAGACCTTCGGAACTGAAGCTTTCTTT
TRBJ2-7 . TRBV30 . CAWSDDSYEQYF TGTGCCTGGAGTGACGACTCCTACGAGCAGTACTTC
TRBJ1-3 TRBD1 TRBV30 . CAWQGTVDGNTIYF TGTGCCTGGCAGGGGACAGTCGATGGAAACACCATATATTTT
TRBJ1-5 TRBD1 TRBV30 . CAWSVGSGQGAYQPQHF TGTGCCTGGAGTGTAGGGTCTGGACAGGGTGCATATCAGCCCCAGCATTTT
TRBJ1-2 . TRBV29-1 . CSVEASGANYGYTF TGCAGCGTTGAGGCTTCAGGAGCTAACTATGGCTACACCTTC
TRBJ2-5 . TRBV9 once CASSVDGGETQYF TGTGCCAGCAGCGTAGATGGGGGAGAGACCCAGTACTTC
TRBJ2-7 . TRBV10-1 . CASSESGTSRYF TGCGCCAGCAGTGAGTCGGGCACTTCCAGGTACTTC
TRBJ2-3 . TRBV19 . CASSGEGTDTQYF TGTGCCAGTTCAGGCGAAGGCACAGATACGCAGTATTTT
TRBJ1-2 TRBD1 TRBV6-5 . CASSYEGQSDGYTF TGTGCCAGCAGTTACGAGGGACAGTCAGATGGCTACACCTTC
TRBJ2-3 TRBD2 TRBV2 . CASSELSGYTDTQYF TGTGCCAGCAGTGAACTTAGCGGGTACACAGATACGCAGTATTTT
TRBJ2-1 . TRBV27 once CASRRTSGNEQFF TGTGCCAGCAGGAGGACGTCTGGAAATGAGCAGTTCTTC
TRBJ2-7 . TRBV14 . CASSQTGTFHEQYF TGTGCCAGCAGCCAGACAGGGACTTTCCACGAGCAGTACTTC
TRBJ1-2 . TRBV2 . CASRNFPGQPNYGYTF TGTGCCAGCAGGAATTTCCCGGGACAACCGAACTATGGCTACACCTTC
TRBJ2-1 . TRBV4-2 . CASSQGGRHQGEQFF TGTGCCAGCAGCCAAGGTGGGCGGCATCAAGGTGAGCAGTTCTTC
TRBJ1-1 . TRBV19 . CASSHAHGLNTEAFF TGTGCCAGTAGTCACGCCCACGGCCTGAACACTGAAGCTTTCTTT
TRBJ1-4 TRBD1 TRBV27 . CASRSQGRGEKLFF TGTGCCAGCAGATCACAGGGGAGGGGAGAAAAACTGTTTTTT
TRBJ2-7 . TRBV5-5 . CASSWGSKPYEQYF TGTGCCAGCAGCTGGGGCAGTAAACCCTACGAGCAGTACTTC
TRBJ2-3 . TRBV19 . CASSGTASTDTQYF TGTGCCAGTAGTGGGACTGCTAGCACAGATACGCAGTATTTT
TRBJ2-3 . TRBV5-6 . CASSLGVVGFTHTQYF TGTGCCAGCAGCTTGGGGGTAGTCGGATTCACACATACGCAGTATTTT
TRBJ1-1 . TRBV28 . CASSPWGPSEAFF TGTGCCAGCAGCCCATGGGGACCCAGTGAAGCTTTCTTT
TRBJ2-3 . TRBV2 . CASSAGRTDTQYF TGTGCCAGCAGTGCGGGGCGCACAGATACGCAGTATTTT
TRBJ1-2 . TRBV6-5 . CASSYTHGGGYTF TGTGCCAGCAGTTACACCCACGGGGGTGGCTACACCTTC
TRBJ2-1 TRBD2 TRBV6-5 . CASSYLAGGGYEQFF TGTGCCAGCAGTTACCTAGCGGGAGGCGGCTATGAGCAGTTCTTC
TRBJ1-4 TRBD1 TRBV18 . CASSPPTGGSNEKLFF TGTGCCAGCTCACCACCAACAGGGGGGAGTAATGAAAAACTGTTTTTT
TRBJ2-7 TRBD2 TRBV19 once CASSPRETSGFYEQYF TGTGCCAGTAGTCCAAGGGAGACTAGCGGGTTCTACGAGCAGTACTTC
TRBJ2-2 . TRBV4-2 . CASSPGLPPDPGELFF TGTGCCAGCAGCCCCGGACTTCCACCTGACCCCGGGGAGCTGTTTTTT
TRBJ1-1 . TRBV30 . CAWSVFGTLTEAFF TGTGCCTGGAGTGTCTTCGGGACTCTGACTGAAGCTTTCTTT
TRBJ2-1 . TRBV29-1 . CSVEFLRNEQFF TGCAGCGTTGAATTTCTCCGGAATGAGCAGTTCTTC
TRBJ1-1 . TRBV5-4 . CASSQYNTEAFF TGTGCCAGCAGCCAGTACAACACTGAAGCTTTCTTT
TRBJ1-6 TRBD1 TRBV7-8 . CASSPGTAASSPLHF TGTGCCAGCAGCCCGGGGACAGCCGCCAGTTCACCCCTCCACTTT
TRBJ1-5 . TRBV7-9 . CASSLRGQPQHF TGTGCCAGCAGCCTCCGTGGTCAGCCCCAGCATTTT
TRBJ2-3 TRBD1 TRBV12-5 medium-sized CASGLGGTGGTDTQYF TGTGCTAGTGGTTTGGGCGGGACAGGGGGCACAGATACGCAGTATTTT
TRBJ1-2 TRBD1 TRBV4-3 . CASSQDTFAGGNYGYTF TGCGCCAGCAGCCAAGATACGTTCGCAGGGGGAAACTATGGCTACACCTTC
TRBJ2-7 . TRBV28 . CASRAVSYEQYF TGTGCCAGCAGGGCAGTCTCCTACGAGCAGTACTTC
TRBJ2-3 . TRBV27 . CASLGGTDTQYF TGTGCCAGCCTCGGTGGCACAGATACGCAGTATTTT
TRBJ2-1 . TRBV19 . CASSIIGEPYNEQFF TGTGCCAGTAGTATAATCGGGGAGCCTTACAATGAGCAGTTCTTC
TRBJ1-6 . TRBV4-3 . CASSQVVGNNSPLHF TGCGCCAGCAGCCAAGTGGTGGGGAATAATTCACCCCTCCACTTT
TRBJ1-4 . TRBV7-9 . CASSTGNEKLFF TGTGCCAGCAGCACCGGTAATGAAAAACTGTTTTTT
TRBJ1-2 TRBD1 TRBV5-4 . CASSSTGVYGYTF TGTGCCAGCAGCTCGACAGGGGTCTATGGCTACACCTTC
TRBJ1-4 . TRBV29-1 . CSVSLGGSTNEKLFF TGCAGCGTTTCCCTTGGGGGCTCAACTAATGAAAAACTGTTTTTT
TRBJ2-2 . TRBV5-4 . CASTIGGSNTGELFF TGTGCCAGCACCATAGGAGGGTCGAACACCGGGGAGCTGTTTTTT
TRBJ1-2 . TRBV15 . CATSREATTNYGYTF TGTGCCACCAGCAGAGAGGCTACGACTAACTATGGCTACACCTTC
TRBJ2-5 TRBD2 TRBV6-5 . CASSYGGGGEETQYF TGTGCCAGCAGTTACGGTGGGGGAGGGGAAGAGACCCAGTACTTC
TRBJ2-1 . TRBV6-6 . CASSYSPGPNEQFF TGTGCCAGCAGTTACTCTCCCGGCCCCAATGAGCAGTTCTTC
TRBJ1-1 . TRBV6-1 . CASSDNGGFTEAFF TGTGCCAGCAGTGATAATGGAGGGTTCACTGAAGCTTTCTTT
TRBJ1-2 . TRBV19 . CASSTRRDRTNYGYTF TGTGCCAGTAGTACCCGCCGCGACCGAACTAACTATGGCTACACCTTC
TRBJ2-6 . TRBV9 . CASSVGGPQGGLSWGANVLTF TGTGCCAGCAGCGTAGGAGGGCCGCAGGGCGGCCTTAGCTGGGGGGCCAACGTCCTGACTTTC
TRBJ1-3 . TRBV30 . CAWSVYSSGNTIYF TGTGCCTGGAGTGTATACAGCTCTGGAAACACCATATATTTT